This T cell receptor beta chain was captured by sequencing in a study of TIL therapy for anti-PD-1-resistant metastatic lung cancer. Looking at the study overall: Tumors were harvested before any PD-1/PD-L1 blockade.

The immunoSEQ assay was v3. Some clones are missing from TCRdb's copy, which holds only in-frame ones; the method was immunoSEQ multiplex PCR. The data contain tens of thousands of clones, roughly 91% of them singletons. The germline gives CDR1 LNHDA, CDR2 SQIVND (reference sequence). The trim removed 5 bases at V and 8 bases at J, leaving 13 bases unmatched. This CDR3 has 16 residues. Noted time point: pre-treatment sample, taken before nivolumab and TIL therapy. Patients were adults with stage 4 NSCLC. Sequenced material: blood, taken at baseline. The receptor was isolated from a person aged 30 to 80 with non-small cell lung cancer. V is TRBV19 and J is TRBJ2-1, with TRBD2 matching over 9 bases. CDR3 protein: CASSWGGRGILDEQFF. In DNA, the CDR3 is TGTGCCAGTAGTTGGGGCGGGAGGGGAATCTTGGATGAGCAGTTCTTC.